A selection of T cell receptor beta chains follows, all from one sample in a study of human T cells and chemical hapten exposure. TCRdb used MiXCR to reprocess the RACE reads, holding one entry per CDR3 protein. Among more than 35,000 distinct CDR3 sequences, 12% were seen once, and the ten largest hold 2.3%. The sequencing used whole blood, collected in connection with sensitization to the hapten diphenylcyclopropenone (DPC). The receptors stem from a middle-aged woman with alopecia areata. Some clones in this sample may be carry-over from other donors' samples. Both conserved end residues are part of each CDR3. D genes are given only for firm matches. Rows may omit the clone size; those that give it use once, few, many or a size class.

16,TRBJ1-4,TRBV2,.,.,CASTPRLWAANEKLFF
15,TRBJ2-1,TRBV5-1,.,TRBD1,CASRTDRNSYNEQFF
17,TRBJ2-5,TRBV7-7,few,TRBD1,CASSPQLLGQGRETQYF
12,TRBJ2-3,TRBV6-2/TRBV6-3,.,.,CASSEMSDTQYF
16,TRBJ2-3,TRBV6-1,many,TRBD2,CASSARGTSLTDTQYF
14,TRBJ2-1,TRBV30,few,TRBD2,CAWGGLAAYNEQFF
16,TRBJ1-6,TRBV15,few,TRBD1,CATSPRTGIQNSPLHF
14,TRBJ2-7,TRBV5-1,many,TRBD1,CASSLDGQGWEQYF
12,TRBJ1-1,TRBV6-2/TRBV6-3,.,.,CASSPVGGKAFF
11,TRBJ2-3,TRBV27,many,.,CASSYSDTQYF
13,TRBJ2-1,TRBV7-9,many,.,CASSPPDSNEQFF
12,TRBJ1-1,TRBV7-8,many,.,CASSLVPDEAFF
14,TRBJ2-7,TRBV11-3,many,.,CASSLPGQYYEQYF
12,TRBJ1-4,TRBV28,few,.,CASRRRREKLFF
12,TRBJ2-1,TRBV6-2/TRBV6-3,few,.,CASSYSRSGQFF
18,TRBJ2-2,TRBV7-6,many,TRBD2,CASSLAPMTSGYTGELFF
15,TRBJ2-1,TRBV10-3,many,TRBD2,CAISDGLAGAYEQFF
14,TRBJ2-7,TRBV4-1,many,.,CASSQEAGSYEQYF
15,TRBJ2-6,TRBV12-3/TRBV12-4,many,.,CASSSSPTGANVLTF
15,TRBJ2-3,TRBV9,few,.,CASSVEGGGIDTQYF
13,TRBJ1-1,TRBV27,few,.,CASSPGPDYEAFF
17,TRBJ2-3,TRBV9,many,.,CASSVESGHTPTDTQYF
14,TRBJ2-7,TRBV3-1,.,.,CASSSRTDPSEQYF
11,TRBJ1-5,TRBV15,many,.,CATSRDGPQHF
15,TRBJ2-7,TRBV6-6,few,TRBD1,CASSDAGQGSYEQYF
16,TRBJ1-4,TRBV7-7,many,TRBD1,CASSSTGPGGSGKLFF
14,TRBJ1-4,TRBV6-5,many,TRBD1,CASSDRGGGEKLFF
14,TRBJ1-5,TRBV7-6,medium-sized,.,CASSLAAGDQPQHF
15,TRBJ2-7,TRBV27,.,TRBD1,CASSPTGGRTYEQYF
13,TRBJ1-1,TRBV2,few,.,CASSDEAATEAFF
18,TRBJ2-7,TRBV12-2,many,.,CASRLGRQGLGPNYEQYF
15,TRBJ1-4,TRBV29-1,.,.,CSVAAGTLANEKLFF
17,TRBJ2-1,TRBV28,few,TRBD2,CASSPLEATSGRDEQFF
16,TRBJ2-1,TRBV5-1,few,TRBD2,CASSLVGLAGGEEQFF
16,TRBJ2-7,TRBV4-2,.,.,CASSQEVRIPAREQYF
14,TRBJ2-7,TRBV29-1,few,TRBD2,CSGTVTSGSHEQYF
15,TRBJ2-5,TRBV28,.,.,CASSIPDQAEETQYF
11,TRBJ1-1,TRBV20-1,many,.,CSAQGSTEAFF